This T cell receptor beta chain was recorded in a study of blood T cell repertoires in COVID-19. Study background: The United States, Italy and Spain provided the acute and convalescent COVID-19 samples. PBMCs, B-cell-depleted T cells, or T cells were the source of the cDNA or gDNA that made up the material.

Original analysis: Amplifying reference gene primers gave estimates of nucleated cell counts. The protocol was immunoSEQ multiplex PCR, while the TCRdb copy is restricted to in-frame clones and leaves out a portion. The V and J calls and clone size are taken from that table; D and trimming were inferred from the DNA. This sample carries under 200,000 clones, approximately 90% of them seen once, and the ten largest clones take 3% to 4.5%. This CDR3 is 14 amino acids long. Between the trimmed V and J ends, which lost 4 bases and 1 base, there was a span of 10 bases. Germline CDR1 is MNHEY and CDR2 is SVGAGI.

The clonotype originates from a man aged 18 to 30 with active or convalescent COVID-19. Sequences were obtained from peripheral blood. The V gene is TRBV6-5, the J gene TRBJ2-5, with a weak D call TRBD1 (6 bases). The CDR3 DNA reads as TGTGCCAGCAGTTCCGTGGACAGCCAAGAGACCCAGTACTTC. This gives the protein CASSSVDSQETQYF.